This T cell receptor beta chain was observed in a study of blood T cell repertoires in COVID-19. Study-wide context: The study drew acute and convalescent COVID-19 samples from the United States, Italy and Spain. Sources were T cells, B-cell-depleted T cells, or PBMCs; the material itself was cDNA or gDNA.

Per the original data handling: From reference gene primer amplification, estimates of nucleated cell counts were derived. Clones were read by immunoSEQ multiplex PCR, and TCRdb kept only the in-frame ones, dropping some. For V, J and clone size, that table is used; D and trimming come from the DNA. The repertoire holds over 80,000 clones, with around 87% as singletons. Germline V gene lookup returns CDR1 SGHTS and CDR2 YDEGEE. The CDR3 is 18 residues long. Trimming removed 4 bases at V and 3 bases at J, with 25 bases between. The source of this sequence is a human donor in a cohort sampled during active COVID-19. The sequenced sample consisted of peripheral blood. This chain joins TRBV5-8 and TRBJ1-1; perhaps TRBD1 as D (6 bases). CDR3 amino acids: CASSASQRQVLWDTEAFF. CDR3 DNA: TGTGCCAGCAGCGCCTCTCAAAGACAGGTTCTATGGGACACTGAAGCTTTCTTT.